Listed here are 30 T cell receptor beta chains from one sample, sequenced in a study of T cell responses to AZD1222 COVID-19 vaccine (dated by TCRdb to the early 2020s). According to the study, the label for this sample's time point signals: baseline before first vaccination. The treatment or condition label on this specimen signifies: meningococcal conjugate vaccine given as trial control. Library prep was done by the immunoSEQ multiplex PCR assay. Drawn from immuneACCESS, this table holds only the in-frame rearrangements with V and J called that TCRdb kept. Clones are partly lost; checked studies trace under half to an unresolved V gene and leave the rest unexplained. This sample holds about 76,000 clones; around 87% were observed only once. The top ten constitute 4% to 5.5% of the sample. The material sequenced was peripheral blood, taken on day 0 of MenACWY control vaccination. The receptor source for this set is an adult in good health.

This clone was seen a handful of times. The rearrangement links TRBV14 to TRBJ1-1; 11 bases agree with TRBD1. V was pared by 3 bases and J by 11 bases, with 11 bases of the junction left unmatched. This CDR3 has 15 residues. In germline, CDR1 is SGHDN, CDR2 FVKESK. In DNA, the CDR3 is TGTGCCAGCAGCCATTCGTTTGCGGGACAGGGGGGGGCTTTCTTT. Its translation is CASSHSFAGQGGAFF. The complete variable domain, with remaining parts taken from reference TRBV14 and TRBJ1-1, reads EAGVTQFPSHSVIEKGQTVTLRCDPISGHDNLYWYRRVMGKEIKFLLHFVKESKQDESGMPNNRFLAERTGGTYSTLKVQPAELEDSGVYFCASSHSFAGQGGAFFGQGTRLTVV.

The V call is TRBV28, the J call TRBJ1-2, with unresolved D. The germline CDR1 and CDR2 sequences are MDHEN and SYDVKM. CDR3 length: 13 residues. With 7 bases removed from V and 4 bases from J, the gap between germline ends came to 13 bases. The CDR3 sequence is CASMGIEFYGYTF. CDR3 sequence (DNA): TGTGCCAGCATGGGCATCGAATTCTATGGCTACACCTTC.

The chain has TRBV7-2 and TRBJ2-7; possibly TRBD1 or TRBD2 for D (5 bases each). Germline V gene data show CDR1 as SGHTA and CDR2 as FQGNSA. The CDR3 totals 13 residues. With 0 bases removed from V and 2 bases from J, the gap between germline ends came to 5 bases. For the CDR3, the DNA is TGTGCCAGCAGCTTAGCGGGGGCCTACGAGCAGTACTTC. Protein sequence: CASSLAGAYEQYF.

The gene calls are TRBV10-3 and TRBJ1-1, with 7 positions matching TRBD1. The CDR3 is made up of 13 amino acids. Germline-derived CDR1 and CDR2 are ENHRY and SYGVKD. Trimming took 5 bases from V and 6 from J; bases not matched to a gene: 6. The CDR3 bases are TGTGCCATCAGTACACGGGACAGCTCTGAAGCTTTCTTT. As protein: CAISTRDSSEAFF.

This rearrangement joins TRBV5-6 to TRBJ1-5, with a weak D call TRBD1 (6 bases). The CDR3 runs 14 residues. Germline V gene sequence: CDR1 SGHDT, CDR2 YYEEEE. Between the trimmed V and J ends, which lost 1 base and 5 bases, there was a span of 10 bases. The chain's CDR3 is CASSLQGWDQPQHF. DNA of the CDR3: TGTGCCAGCAGCTTGCAGGGGTGGGATCAGCCCCAGCATTTT.

This clone was counted a single time. V usage is TRBV7-2 and J usage is TRBJ1-1; TRBD1 aligns across 7 bases. The CDR3 runs to 15 residues. Germline trimming cut 4 bases from V and 5 bases from J; bases unmatched to any gene: 10. Per germline, CDR1 SGHTA and CDR2 FQGNSA. The CDR3 DNA follows: TGTGCCAGCAGCTCTACGTCCCAGGGGGAGACTGAAGCTTTCTTT. It is translated as CASSSTSQGETEAFF.

The chain is built from TRBV7-2 and TRBJ2-1; TRBD2 is a possible D gene (5 bases). This CDR3 has 15 amino acids. V lost 1 base to trimming and J lost 8 bases, with 15 bases between them. Germline-derived CDR1 and CDR2 are SGHTA and FQGNSA. The CDR3 is CASSLESSNLHEQFF. The CDR3 coding sequence is TGTGCCAGCAGCTTAGAGTCTAGCAACCTCCATGAGCAGTTCTTC.

This clone has just one count. V gene TRBV5-1 combines with J gene TRBJ2-2; 9 nucleotides agree with TRBD2. The V gene end was trimmed by 4 bases and the J gene end by 5 bases; junction bases not matched to a gene: 6. The CDR3 extends over 15 amino acids. The V gene's germline CDR1 is SGHRS and CDR2 YFSETQ. CDR3: CASSGGLAPTGELFF. In DNA, the CDR3 is TGCGCCAGCAGCGGGGGACTAGCACCGACCGGGGAGCTGTTTTTT.

The genes are TRBV7-2 and TRBJ2-7; 10 bases match TRBD1. With V trimmed by 5 bases and J by 3 bases, 7 bases remained unmatched. The CDR3 extends over 15 amino acids. The germline V gene encodes CDR1 SGHTA and CDR2 FQGNSA. The CDR3 reads CASSPTGTGVYEQYF. The CDR3 DNA reads TGTGCCAGCAGCCCAACCGGGACAGGGGTCTACGAGCAGTACTTC.

The chain has TRBV7-6 and TRBJ2-5, with TRBD1 as a possible D gene (6 bases). Germline V gene lookup returns CDR1 SGHVS and CDR2 FNYEAQ. CDR3 size: 17 residues. V was trimmed by 1 base and J by 5 bases, leaving 20 bases between them. CDR3 protein: CASSLGSFRGATETQYF. DNA of the CDR3: TGTGCCAGCAGCTTAGGATCCTTCAGGGGAGCGACGGAGACCCAGTACTTC.

This clone was seen only once. This chain uses TRBV29-1 with TRBJ2-2, with TRBD2 matching 7 bases. The CDR3 is 14 amino acids. The trim removed 4 bases at V and 4 bases at J, leaving 6 bases unmatched. Germline-derived CDR1 and CDR2 are SQVTM and ANQGSEA. CDR3 region: CSVAGRRTTGELFF. The CDR3, as DNA: TGCAGCGTTGCCGGGAGGAGGACCACCGGGGAGCTGTTTTTT.

CDR3 DNA: TGTGCTAGTGGTTCTAGCGGGGTTCTCACCGGGGAGCTGTTTTTT. Translated, it gives CASGSSGVLTGELFF. The chain uses TRBV12-5 and TRBJ2-2; TRBD2 agrees at 9 bases. Unmatched junction bases numbered 4, after V lost 4 bases and J lost 4 bases. This CDR3 spans 15 amino acids. CDR1 is LGHNT, CDR2 FRNRAP, per germline.

The V call is TRBV6-2 or TRBV6-3, the J call TRBJ1-1, with TRBD1 matching over 7 bases. CDR3 length: 15 residues. With 5 bases clipped from V and 0 bases from J, the junction kept 6 bases outside the gene matches. The V gene's germline CDR1 is MNHEY and CDR2 SVGEGT. The CDR3 protein is CASSTGQVMNTEAFF. CDR3 DNA: TGTGCCAGCAGTACCGGACAGGTCATGAACACTGAAGCTTTCTTT.

V usage is TRBV27 and J usage is TRBJ1-4, with a weak D call TRBD1 (6 bases). The CDR3 totals 14 residues. Germline V lookup: CDR1 MNHEY, CDR2 SMNVEV (reference sequence). V gave up 6 bases and J gave up 8 bases, with 16 bases separating them. The CDR3 sequence is CASSPQGFREKLFF. The CDR3 DNA is TGTGCCAGCAGCCCCCAGGGGTTTCGCGAAAAACTGTTTTTT.

The genes are TRBV28 and TRBJ1-1; 8 bases fit TRBD1. Looked up from germline, CDR1 is MDHEN and CDR2 is SYDVKM. Trimming took 7 bases from V and 1 from J; bases not matched to a gene: 11. The CDR3 is 16 amino acids. CDR3 sequence reads: CASTNPGQGKNTEAFF. CDR3 DNA: TGTGCCAGCACCAACCCCGGACAGGGCAAGAACACTGAAGCTTTCTTT.

Points on this clone: The junction departs from germline at one end; a sequencing error may be responsible. The chain combines TRBV10-3 with TRBJ1-2; 8 nucleotides align to TRBD1. Germline values: CDR1 ENHRY, CDR2 SYGVKD. This CDR3 contains 16 residues. The DNA of the CDR3 is TGTGCGATCAAAGGTGGGGGGGGACAGGCGAACTATGGCTACACCTTC. This encodes CAIKGGGGQANYGYTF.

The V call is TRBV5-4, the J call TRBJ2-1; 9 bases are a match to TRBD1. The V gene end was trimmed by 7 bases and the J gene end by 0 bases; junction bases not matched to a gene: 14. The V gene's germline CDR1 is SGHNT and CDR2 YYREEE (reference sequence). This CDR3 contains 18 residues. This CDR3 is CASLRYRGRDLSYNEQFF. CDR3 sequence (DNA): TGTGCCAGCCTTCGGTACAGGGGGCGAGACCTCTCCTACAATGAGCAGTTCTTC.

The chain recombines TRBV6-5 with TRBJ2-7; D is possibly TRBD1 (7 bases). V gave up 7 bases and J gave up 0 bases, with 10 bases separating them. This CDR3 is 13 amino acids long. Germline loops: CDR1 MNHEY, CDR2 SVGAGI. CDR3 nucleotide sequence: TGTGCCAGCACAGGGGGGAGCTCCTACGAGCAGTACTTC. The encoded protein is CASTGGSSYEQYF.

The rearrangement uses TRBV6-2 or TRBV6-3 and TRBJ2-1; the D gene is possibly TRBD2 (5 bases). The germline CDR1 and CDR2 sequences are MNHEY and SVGEGT. The CDR3 consists of 17 residues. With 4 bases removed from V and 8 bases from J, the gap between germline ends came to 24 bases. The CDR3 reads CASSSRTAPLTIDEQFF. Written as DNA, the CDR3 is TGTGCCAGCAGTTCCAGGACTGCCCCCCTTACAATCGATGAGCAGTTCTTC.

J is TRBJ1-2 and V is TRBV7-2; D might be TRBD1 (5 bases). CDR3 length: 12 residues. Trimming cost V 5 bases and J 4 bases, with 8 bases left between them. Germline V lookup: CDR1 SGHTA, CDR2 FQGNSA. CDR3 in DNA: TGTGCCAGCAGCATCGACAGCTATGGCTACACCTTC. It yields the protein CASSIDSYGYTF.

The gene calls are TRBV11-2 and TRBJ2-2; 8 nucleotides match TRBD2. With 7 bases clipped from V and 1 base from J, the junction kept 2 bases outside the gene matches. CDR3 length: 14 amino acids. From germline, CDR1 is SGHAT and CDR2 FQNNGV. The CDR3 coding sequence is TGTGCCAGCAACCGGGGGGGGAACACCGGGGAGCTGTTTTTT. Its protein product is CASNRGGNTGELFF.

The chain joins TRBV5-4 to TRBJ1-2; TRBD1 might be the D (6 bases). The length of the CDR3 is 14 residues. Germline V lookup: CDR1 SGHNT, CDR2 YYREEE (reference sequence). Trimming pared 1 base from V and 8 bases from J, leaving 15 bases between. CDR3 region: CASSLQGQGGGYTF. CDR3 DNA sequence: TGTGCCAGCAGCTTGCAGGGGCAAGGAGGGGGCTACACCTTC. The whole variable domain, remainder taken from reference TRBV5-4 and TRBJ1-2, is ETGVTQSPTHLIKTRGQQVTLRCSSQSGHNTVSWYQQALGQGPQFIFQYYREEENGRGNFPPRFSGLQFPNYSSELNVNALELDDSALYLCASSLQGQGGGYTFGSGTRLTVV.

The chain employs TRBV18 and TRBJ1-1; 8 bases are shared with TRBD1. The CDR3 is 14 amino acids. Unmatched junction bases numbered 2, after V lost 4 bases and J lost 1 base. Germline V gene lookup returns CDR1 KGHSH and CDR2 LQKENI. The CDR3 protein is CASSLGQANTEAFF. CDR3 coding DNA: TGTGCCAGCTCACTGGGACAGGCGAACACTGAAGCTTTCTTT. Complete variable domain (other parts from reference TRBV18 and TRBJ1-1): NAGVMQNPRHLVRRRGQEARLRCSPMKGHSHVYWYRQLPEEGLKFMVYLQKENIIDESGMPKERFSAEFPKEGPSILRIQQVVRGDSAAYFCASSLGQANTEAFFGQGTRLTVV.

The V and J genes are TRBV3-1 (or the pseudogene TRBV3-2) and TRBJ2-2; 10 positions match TRBD1. Looked up from germline, CDR1 is LGHDT and CDR2 is YNNKEL (reference sequence). The V segment lost 4 bases and the J segment 5 bases; nucleotides outside the gene matches: 4. The CDR3 has 15 residues. The CDR3 nucleotides read TGTGCCAGCAGCCTAGACAGGGGGCGAACCGGGGAGCTGTTTTTT. Translating it yields CASSLDRGRTGELFF.

The CDR3 bases are TGCGCCAACTCCCCCGCCGGGACAGAGGGTTACGAGCAGTACTTC. This translates into CANSPAGTEGYEQYF. The chain employs TRBV10-1 and TRBJ2-7; 7 bases align to TRBD1. Looked up from germline, CDR1 is WNHNN and CDR2 is SYGVQD (reference sequence). The trim removed 10 bases at V and 4 bases at J, leaving 16 bases unmatched. The CDR3 is 15 amino acids.

V gene TRBV10-1 combines with J gene TRBJ2-3; D possibly corresponds to TRBD1 (6 bases). The V and J ends lost 2 bases and 6 bases respectively, with 12 bases between them. The length of the CDR3 is 14 residues. From germline, CDR1 is WNHNN and CDR2 SYGVQD (reference sequence). CDR3 coding DNA: TGCGCCAGCAGTGAGGGACAGCTTCAGGATACGCAGTATTTT. Encoded protein: CASSEGQLQDTQYF.

The table lists this clone with a count of one. This rearrangement joins TRBV9 to TRBJ2-6, with TRBD1 matching 9 bases. The germline CDR1 and CDR2 sequences are SGDLS and YYNGEE. The CDR3 contains 19 residues. V lost 4 bases, J lost 0 bases, and 11 bases stayed unmatched. The CDR3 region is CASSLSTRQGDSGANVLTF. For the CDR3, the DNA is TGTGCCAGCAGCCTTTCAACAAGACAGGGGGACTCTGGGGCCAACGTCCTGACTTTC.

The rearrangement links TRBV7-9 to TRBJ1-2; no reliable D call. The CDR3 totals 13 residues. Germline CDR1 and CDR2: SEHNR and FQNEAQ (reference sequence). The V end was cut by 7 bases, the J end by 8 bases, with 17 bases between. The CDR3 region is CASTRAGLNGYTF. Here the CDR3 DNA reads TGTGCCAGCACTCGAGCCGGGTTGAACGGCTACACCTTC. The whole variable domain, filled in from reference TRBV7-9 and TRBJ1-2, reads DTGVSQNPRHKITKRGQNVTFRCDPISEHNRLYWYRQTLGQGPEFLTYFQNEAQLEKSRLLSDRFSAERPKGSFSTLEIQRTEQGDSAMYLCASTRAGLNGYTFGSGTRLTVV.

The rearrangement uses TRBV18 and TRBJ2-7, with D possibly matching TRBD2 (5 bases). Germline values: CDR1 KGHSH, CDR2 LQKENI. Trimming shortened V by 3 bases and J by 5 bases, and 11 bases separated the two germline ends. The CDR3 has 13 amino acids. The CDR3 nucleotides are TGTGCCAGCTCACCCCCGAGTAGCGACGAGCAGTACTTC. Translating it yields CASSPPSSDEQYF.

V gene TRBV2 combines with J gene TRBJ2-3; the match to TRBD2 covers 8 bases. The CDR3 length is 14 residues. Losses at the gene ends were 4 bases for V and 3 bases for J; bases not matched to a gene: 3. Germline CDR1 reads SNHLY; CDR2 reads FYNNEI. Here the CDR3 DNA reads TGTGCCAGCAGTGTTACTAGCGGAACAGATACGCAGTATTTT. Translation gives CASSVTSGTDTQYF. The full variable domain, rest sourced from reference TRBV2 and TRBJ2-3, is EPEVTQTPSHQVTQMGQEVILRCVPISNHLYFYWYRQILGQKVEFLVSFYNNEISEKSEIFDDQFSVERPDGSNFTLKIRSTKLEDSAMYFCASSVTSGTDTQYFGPGTRLTVL.